This T cell receptor beta chain derives from a study of cytomegalovirus exposure and HLA in healthy donors. Study results and caveats: For TCR beta chains, V- and J-gene trimming was later linked to a missense DCLRE1C variant.

Trimming pared 2 bases from V and 5 bases from J, leaving 15 bases between. Looked up from germline, CDR1 is SGHTA and CDR2 is FQGNSA. The CDR3 length is 15 residues. This clone was picked up a small number of times. Its target is unknown. PCR was performed using 60 Vbeta and 13 Jbeta primers. This table comes from immunoSEQ multiplex PCR, and its TCRdb copy is limited to in-frame clones, with some not included. The profile shows 100,000 to 150,000 clones, under 80% of them singletons. The TCR sequence derives from a woman aged 60 to 75 in good health and CMV-seropositive. The chain uses TRBV7-2 and TRBJ1-1; a possible D gene is TRBD1 (5 bases). The sequencing input was PBMCs. CDR3 nucleotide sequence: TGTGCCAGCAGCTTATCCCCAGGGATCAATACTGAAGCTTTCTTT. It yields the protein CASSLSPGINTEAFF.